This TCR beta chain was identified during a study of blood T cell repertoires in COVID-19. Per the authors' pipeline: Estimated nucleated cell counts came from reference gene primer amplification. TCRdb keeps only in-frame clones here, not all; method: immunoSEQ multiplex PCR. V, J and clone size reflect that table, while D and trimming were determined from the DNA. The table shows approximately 150,000 clones, with about 88% occurring only once. Germline CDR1 SGHTA, CDR2 FQGNSA. The CDR3 length is 17 residues. V gave up 3 bases and J gave up 0 bases; unmatched junction bases: 6. The TCR originated in a woman aged 50 to 60 with COVID-19, enrolled during active disease. This rearrangement joins TRBV7-2 to TRBJ2-2, with 8 bases matching TRBD1. The sequencing input was peripheral blood. CDR3 bases: TGTGCCAGCAGCTTGGGGGGACAGGCCGCGAACACCGGGGAGCTGTTTTTT. Protein sequence: CASSLGGQAANTGELFF.